The T cell receptor (beta chain) under discussion was sequenced for a study of cytomegalovirus exposure and HLA in healthy donors. The study, taken as a whole, reports: Most TCR sequences were rare, but some public TCRs occurred in many donors. Published work reported that the classifier diagnosed cytomegalovirus status with high specificity and sensitivity. The study flagged approximately 180 TCR beta chains as cytomegalovirus-associated.

Germline V gene data show CDR1 as SNHLY and CDR2 as FYNNEI. The CDR3 is made up of 16 amino acids. V lost 2 bases, J lost 5 bases, and 15 bases lay in between. Libraries were prepared by immunoSEQ multiplex PCR; TCRdb keeps only in-frame clonotypes and omits some of them. The data contain 150,000 or so clones, about nine tenths of them singletons. About this clone itself: As yet, its antigen is unknown.

Separation from the roughly 670-subject first cohort characterized the roughly 120-subject validation cohort, to which the donors belonged. The chain links TRBV2 to TRBJ2-2; no definite D call. The sequencing input was PBMCs. The clonotype comes from a woman between 25 and 40 years old in good health and CMV-seropositive. The CDR3 DNA reads TGTGCCAGCAGTGAAATGTTTCCTAGTCGGACCGGGGAGCTGTTTTTT. It yields the protein CASSEMFPSRTGELFF.